Below are 10 T cell receptor beta chains sequenced from a single sample in a study of cytomegalovirus exposure and HLA in healthy donors. Assay used: immunoSEQ multiplex PCR; TCRdb lists only in-frame clones, some missing. This sample has more than 95,000 clones, with approximately 88% found just once. The sequencing sample was made of PBMCs. The receptor set was obtained from a man aged 18 to 35 in good health and CMV-seronegative.

CDR3 loop: CASSSGDGVGNQPQHF. In DNA form, the CDR3 reads TGTGCCAGCAGTTCAGGGGATGGTGTGGGCAATCAGCCCCAGCATTTT. The chain uses TRBV27 and TRBJ1-5; possibly TRBD1 for D (6 bases). The CDR3 runs to 16 residues. V dropped 4 bases and J dropped 2 bases, with 15 bases sitting between them. In germline, CDR1 is MNHEY, CDR2 SMNVEV (reference sequence).

The chain uses TRBV6-6 and TRBJ2-1, with TRBD1 matching over 9 bases. There are 16 residues in the CDR3. The V segment lost 6 bases and the J segment 3 bases; nucleotides outside the gene matches: 9. The germline V gene encodes CDR1 MNHNY and CDR2 SVGAGI (reference sequence). The CDR3: CASRAGGQGNYNEQFF. DNA of the CDR3: TGTGCCAGCAGGGCCGGAGGACAGGGGAACTACAATGAGCAGTTCTTC.

This clone appeared once. J is TRBJ1-2 and V is TRBV28, with a tentative D call TRBD1 (5 bases). CDR3 length: 13 residues. CDR1 and CDR2 from the germline V gene are MDHEN and SYDVKM. V dropped 8 bases and J dropped 5 bases, with 15 bases sitting between them. The CDR3 is CASRGGSWYGYTF. In DNA form, the CDR3 reads TGTGCCAGCCGCGGGGGTAGCTGGTATGGCTACACCTTC.

The chain couples TRBV6-5 to TRBJ1-2; D gene uncertain. Trimming left V 4 bases short and J 3 bases short, with 18 bases between. Germline CDR1 MNHEY, CDR2 SVGAGI. The CDR3 spans 16 residues. CDR3 loop: CASSSLHDGGDYGYTF. CDR3 in DNA: TGTGCCAGCAGTTCCCTCCACGACGGCGGGGACTATGGCTACACCTTC.

The rearrangement joins TRBV10-2 to TRBJ2-1, with 8 bases lining up with TRBD2. Germline CDR1 reads WSHSY; CDR2 reads SAAADI. The CDR3 length is 11 residues. The CDR3 coding sequence is TGCACGAGCGGGAGTGTCAATGAGCAGTTCTTC. Residues: CTSGSVNEQFF.

The V and J genes are TRBV29-1 and TRBJ1-1, with no clear D. The germline V and J ends were trimmed by 7 bases and 8 bases, with 11 bases remaining between them. CDR1 is SQVTM and CDR2 is ANQGSEA in the germline V gene. CDR3 length: 10 residues. In DNA form, the CDR3 reads TGCAGCGCCGAAGATCTGGAAGCTTTCTTT. Translated, it gives CSAEDLEAFF.

CDR3 amino acids: CASSPAGAEKLFF. In DNA form, the CDR3 reads TGTGCCAGCAGCCCCGCAGGGGCAGAAAAACTGTTTTTT. V usage is TRBV5-4 and J usage is TRBJ1-4; possibly TRBD1 for D (6 bases). Germline CDR1 reads SGHNT; CDR2 reads YYREEE (reference sequence). The CDR3 length is 13 residues. V lost 4 bases to trimming and J lost 8 bases, with 12 bases between them.

This rearrangement joins TRBV10-1 to TRBJ2-7; 8 nucleotides agree with TRBD1. Germline V gives CDR1 WNHNN, CDR2 SYGVQD (reference sequence). The V gene end was trimmed by 2 bases and the J gene end by 0 bases; junction bases not matched to a gene: 3. The CDR3 extends over 15 amino acids. As DNA, the CDR3 is TGCGCCAGCAGTGAGGGACAGGGTAGCTCCTACGAGCAGTACTTC. It codes for CASSEGQGSSYEQYF.

The gene calls are TRBV30 and TRBJ1-1, with D possibly matching TRBD1 (5 bases). CDR3 length equals 14 residues. Looked up from germline, CDR1 is GTSNPN and CDR2 is SVGIG (reference sequence). V was pared by 4 bases and J by 5 bases, with 17 bases between. The CDR3 loop is CAWNSGEERTEAFF. CDR3 DNA sequence: TGTGCCTGGAATTCGGGGGAGGAAAGGACTGAAGCTTTCTTT. Complete variable domain (other parts from reference TRBV30 and TRBJ1-1): SQTIHQWPATLVQPVGSPLSLECTVEGTSNPNLYWYRQAAGRGLQLLFYSVGIGQISSEVPQNLSASRPQDRQFILSSKKLLLSDSGFYLCAWNSGEERTEAFFGQGTRLTVV.

The gene calls are TRBV29-1 and TRBJ2-5; D is possibly TRBD2 (6 bases). Trimming shortened V by 1 base and J by 5 bases, and 11 bases separated the two germline ends. Germline assignment: CDR1 SQVTM and CDR2 ANQGSEA. CDR3 length: 13 residues. In DNA form, the CDR3 reads TGCAGCGTTGAAGGGGGGACTGCGGAGACCCAGTACTTC. This translates into CSVEGGTAETQYF.